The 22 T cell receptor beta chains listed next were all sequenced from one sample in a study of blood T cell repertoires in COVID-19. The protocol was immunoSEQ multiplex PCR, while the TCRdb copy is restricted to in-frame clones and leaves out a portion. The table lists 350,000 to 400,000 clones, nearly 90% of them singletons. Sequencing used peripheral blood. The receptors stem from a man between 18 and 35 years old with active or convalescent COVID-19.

The CDR3 sequence: CASSFFRGAYTDTQYF. The CDR3 region has the DNA TGTGCCAGCAGTTTTTTTCGGGGGGCCTACACAGATACGCAGTATTTT. The gene calls are TRBV6-2 or TRBV6-3 and TRBJ2-3, with a weak D call TRBD2 (7 bases). The germline V gene has CDR1 MNHEY and CDR2 SVGEGT. CDR3 size: 16 residues. Trimming removed 4 bases at V and 2 bases at J, with 16 bases between.

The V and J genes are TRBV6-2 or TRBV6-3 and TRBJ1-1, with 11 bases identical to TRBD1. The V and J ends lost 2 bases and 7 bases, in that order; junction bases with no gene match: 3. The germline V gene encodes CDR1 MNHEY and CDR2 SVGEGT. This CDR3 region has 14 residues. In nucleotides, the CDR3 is TGTGCCAGCAGTTACGATGGGACAGGGGGTGAAGCTTTCTTT. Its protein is CASSYDGTGGEAFF.

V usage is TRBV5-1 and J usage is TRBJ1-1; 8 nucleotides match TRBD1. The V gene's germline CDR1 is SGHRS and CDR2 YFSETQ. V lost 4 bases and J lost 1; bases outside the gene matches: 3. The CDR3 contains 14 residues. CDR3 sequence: CASSATGENTEAFF. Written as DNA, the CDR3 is TGCGCCAGCAGCGCGACAGGGGAGAACACTGAAGCTTTCTTT.

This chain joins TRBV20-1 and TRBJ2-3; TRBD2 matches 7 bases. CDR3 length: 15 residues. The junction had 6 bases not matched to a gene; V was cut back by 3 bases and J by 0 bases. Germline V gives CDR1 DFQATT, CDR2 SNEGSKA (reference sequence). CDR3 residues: CSASSGAGSTDTQYF. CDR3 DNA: TGCAGTGCTAGTTCTGGAGCGGGAAGCACAGATACGCAGTATTTT.

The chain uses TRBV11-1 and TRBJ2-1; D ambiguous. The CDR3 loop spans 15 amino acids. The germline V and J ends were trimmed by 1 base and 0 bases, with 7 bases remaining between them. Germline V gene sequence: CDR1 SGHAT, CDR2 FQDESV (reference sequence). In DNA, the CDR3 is TGTGCCAGCAGCTTAGTACAGCTCTCCTACAATGAGCAGTTCTTC. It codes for CASSLVQLSYNEQFF.

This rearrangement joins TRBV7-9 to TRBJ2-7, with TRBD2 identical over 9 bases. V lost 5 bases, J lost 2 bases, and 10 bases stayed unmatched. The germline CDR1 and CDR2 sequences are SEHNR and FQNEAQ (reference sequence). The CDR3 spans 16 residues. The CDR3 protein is CASSAVTSGGTYEQYF. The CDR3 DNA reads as TGTGCCAGCAGCGCTGTGACTAGCGGAGGAACCTACGAGCAGTACTTC.

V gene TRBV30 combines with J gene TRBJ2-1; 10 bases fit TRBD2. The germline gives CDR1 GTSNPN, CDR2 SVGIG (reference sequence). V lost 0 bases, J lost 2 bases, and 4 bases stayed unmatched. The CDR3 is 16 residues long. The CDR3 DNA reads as TGTGCCTGGAGTGTGCCTAGCGGGAGACCCTACAATGAGCAGTTCTTC. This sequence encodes CAWSVPSGRPYNEQFF. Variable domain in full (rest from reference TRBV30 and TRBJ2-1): SQTIHQWPATLVQPVGSPLSLECTVEGTSNPNLYWYRQAAGRGLQLLFYSVGIGQISSEVPQNLSASRPQDRQFILSSKKLLLSDSGFYLCAWSVPSGRPYNEQFFGPGTRLTVL.

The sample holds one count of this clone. In DNA, the CDR3 is TGTGCCAGCAGTTTAGTCAGGGGTCAATCACCCCTCCACTTT. The encoded protein is CASSLVRGQSPLHF. The J gene is TRBJ1-6, the V gene TRBV27; a possible D gene is TRBD1 (6 bases). Germline V lookup: CDR1 MNHEY, CDR2 SMNVEV (reference sequence). V dropped 2 bases and J dropped 10 bases, with 12 bases sitting between them. CDR3 length: 14 residues.

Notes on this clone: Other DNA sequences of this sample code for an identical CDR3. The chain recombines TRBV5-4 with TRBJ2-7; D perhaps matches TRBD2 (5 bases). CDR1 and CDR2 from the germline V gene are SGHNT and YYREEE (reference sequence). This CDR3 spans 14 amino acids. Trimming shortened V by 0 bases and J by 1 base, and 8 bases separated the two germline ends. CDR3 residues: CASSLGGLSYEQYF. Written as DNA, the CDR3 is TGTGCCAGCAGCTTGGGCGGGTTATCCTACGAGCAGTACTTC. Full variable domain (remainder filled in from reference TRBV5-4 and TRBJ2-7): ETGVTQSPTHLIKTRGQQVTLRCSSQSGHNTVSWYQQALGQGPQFIFQYYREEENGRGNFPPRFSGLQFPNYSSELNVNALELDDSALYLCASSLGGLSYEQYFGPGTRLTVT.

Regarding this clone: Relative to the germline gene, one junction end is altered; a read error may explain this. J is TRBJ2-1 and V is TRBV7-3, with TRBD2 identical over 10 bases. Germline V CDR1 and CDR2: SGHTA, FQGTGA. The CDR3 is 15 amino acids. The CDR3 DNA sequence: TGTGCCAGCACCTTAGCGGGGGGCTCCTACAATGAGCAGTTCTTC. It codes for CASTLAGGSYNEQFF.

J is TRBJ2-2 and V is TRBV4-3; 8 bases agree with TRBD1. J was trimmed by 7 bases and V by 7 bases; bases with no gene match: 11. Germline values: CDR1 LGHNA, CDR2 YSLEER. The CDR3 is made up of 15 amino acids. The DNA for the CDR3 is TGCGCCAGCAAGAGGGACAGGACCTACTTCGGGGAGCTGTTTTTT. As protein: CASKRDRTYFGELFF.

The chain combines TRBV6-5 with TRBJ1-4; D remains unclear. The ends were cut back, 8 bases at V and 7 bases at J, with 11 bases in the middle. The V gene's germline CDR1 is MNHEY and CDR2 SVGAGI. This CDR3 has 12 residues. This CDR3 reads CASSRVGEKLFF. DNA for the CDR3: TGTGCCAGCTCCCGAGTCGGTGAAAAACTGTTTTTT.

Written as DNA, the CDR3 is TGTGCCAGCAGCTTAGATTCAACAGGTCCCCCCTACGAGCAGTACTTC. It codes for CASSLDSTGPPYEQYF. The chain carries TRBV7-2 and TRBJ2-7, with D possibly being TRBD1 (5 bases). This CDR3 is built from 16 residues. Trimming stripped 1 base from V and 2 bases from J, with 15 bases between. Germline CDR1 SGHTA, CDR2 FQGNSA. Full variable domain (outside the CDR3, taken from reference TRBV7-2 and TRBJ2-7): GAGVSQSPSNKVTEKGKDVELRCDPISGHTALYWYRQSLGQGLEFLIYFQGNSAPDKSGLPSDRFSAERTGGSVSTLTIQRTQQEDSAVYLCASSLDSTGPPYEQYFGPGTRLTVT.

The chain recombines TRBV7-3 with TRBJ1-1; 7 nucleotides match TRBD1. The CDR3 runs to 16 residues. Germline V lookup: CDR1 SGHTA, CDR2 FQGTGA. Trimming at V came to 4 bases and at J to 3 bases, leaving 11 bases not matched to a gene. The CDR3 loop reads CASSSPIPGGYTEAFF. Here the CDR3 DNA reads TGTGCCAGCAGCTCTCCGATCCCAGGGGGATACACTGAAGCTTTCTTT.

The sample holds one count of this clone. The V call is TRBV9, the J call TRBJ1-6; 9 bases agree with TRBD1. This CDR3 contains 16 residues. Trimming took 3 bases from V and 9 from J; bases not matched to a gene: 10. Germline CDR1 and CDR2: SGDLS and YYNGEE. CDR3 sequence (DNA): TGTGCCAGCAGCGCAACAGGGGGCTTATTTGGTTCACCCCTCCACTTT. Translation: CASSATGGLFGSPLHF.

CDR3 in amino acids: CASSPRGARSYNEQFF. In nucleotides, the CDR3 is TGTGCCAGCAGTCCTCGAGGAGCTCGATCGTACAATGAGCAGTTCTTC. V and J are TRBV27 and TRBJ2-1; D is unclear. The V gene lost 5 bases and the J gene lost 4 bases, with 18 bases spanning the gap. This CDR3 has 16 amino acids. CDR1 is MNHEY and CDR2 is SMNVEV in the germline V gene (reference sequence).

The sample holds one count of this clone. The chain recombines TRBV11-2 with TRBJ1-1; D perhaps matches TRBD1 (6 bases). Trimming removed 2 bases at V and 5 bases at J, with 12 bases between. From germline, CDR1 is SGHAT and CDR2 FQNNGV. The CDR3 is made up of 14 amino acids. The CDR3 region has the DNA TGTGCCAGCAGCTTACTCAGGGGAGGGACTGAAGCTTTCTTT. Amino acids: CASSLLRGGTEAFF.

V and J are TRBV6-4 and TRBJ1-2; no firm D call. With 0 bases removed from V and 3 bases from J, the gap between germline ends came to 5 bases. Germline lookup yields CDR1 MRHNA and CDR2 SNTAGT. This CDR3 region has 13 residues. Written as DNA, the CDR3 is TGTGCCAGCAGTGACTCGCCAGACTATGGCTACACCTTC. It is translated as CASSDSPDYGYTF.

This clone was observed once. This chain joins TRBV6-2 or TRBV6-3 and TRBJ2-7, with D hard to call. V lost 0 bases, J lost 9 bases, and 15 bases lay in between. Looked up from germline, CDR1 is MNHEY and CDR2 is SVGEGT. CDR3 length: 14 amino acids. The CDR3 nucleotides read TGTGCCAGCAGTTACTCGCTGCCGTCGGTTAGGCAGTACTTC. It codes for CASSYSLPSVRQYF.

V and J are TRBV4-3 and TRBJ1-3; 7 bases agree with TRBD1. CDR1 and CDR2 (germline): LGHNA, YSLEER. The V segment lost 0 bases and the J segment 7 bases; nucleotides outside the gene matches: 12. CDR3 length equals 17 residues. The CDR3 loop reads CASSQEVTGARINTIYF. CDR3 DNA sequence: TGCGCCAGCAGCCAAGAGGTAACAGGGGCGAGGATTAACACCATATATTTT.

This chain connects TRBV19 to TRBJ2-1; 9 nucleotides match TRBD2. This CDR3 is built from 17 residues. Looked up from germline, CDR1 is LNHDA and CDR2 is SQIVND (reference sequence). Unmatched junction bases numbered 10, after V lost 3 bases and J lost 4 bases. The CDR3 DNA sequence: TGTGCCAGTAGTATTTTGGGCGGGGGGGAAGGATACAATGAGCAGTTCTTC. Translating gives CASSILGGGEGYNEQFF. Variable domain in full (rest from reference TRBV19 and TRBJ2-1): DGGITQSPKYLFRKEGQNVTLSCEQNLNHDAMYWYRQDPGQGLRLIYYSQIVNDFQKGDIAEGYSVSREKKESFPLTVTSAQKNPTAFYLCASSILGGGEGYNEQFFGPGTRLTVL.

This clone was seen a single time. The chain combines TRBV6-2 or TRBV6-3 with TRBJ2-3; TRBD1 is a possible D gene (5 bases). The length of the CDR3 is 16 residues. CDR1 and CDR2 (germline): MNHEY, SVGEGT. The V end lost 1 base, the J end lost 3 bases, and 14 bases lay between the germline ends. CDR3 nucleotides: TGTGCCAGCAGTTACTACGCAGGTTCAGGGACAGATACGCAGTATTTT. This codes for CASSYYAGSGTDTQYF.